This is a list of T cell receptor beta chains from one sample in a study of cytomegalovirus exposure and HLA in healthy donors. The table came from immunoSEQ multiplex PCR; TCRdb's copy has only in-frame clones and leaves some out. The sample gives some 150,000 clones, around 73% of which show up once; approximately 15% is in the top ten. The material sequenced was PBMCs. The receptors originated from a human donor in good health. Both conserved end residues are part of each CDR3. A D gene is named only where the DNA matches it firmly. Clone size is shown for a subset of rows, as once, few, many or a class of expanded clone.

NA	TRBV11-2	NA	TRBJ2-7	CASSLGGRFSEQYF	TGTGCCAGCAGCTTAGGGGGCAGGTTCAGTGAGCAGTACTTC
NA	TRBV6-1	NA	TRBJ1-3	CASSEQQAAISGNTIYF	TGTGCCAGCAGTGAACAACAGGCGGCTATCTCTGGAAACACCATATATTTT
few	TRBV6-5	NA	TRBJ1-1	CASSLRGGGTEAFF	TGTGCCAGCAGTTTAAGGGGCGGGGGCACTGAAGCTTTCTTT
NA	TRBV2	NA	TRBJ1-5	CASSLGREGQPQHF	TGTGCCAGCAGTTTAGGACGGGAGGGACAGCCCCAGCATTTT
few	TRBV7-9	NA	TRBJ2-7	CASSRRGGVAKYF	TGTGCCAGCAGTCGAAGGGGGGGGGTGGCCAAGTACTTC
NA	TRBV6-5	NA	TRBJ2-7	CASSYIGGEQYF	TGTGCCAGCAGTTACATCGGGGGCGAGCAGTACTTC
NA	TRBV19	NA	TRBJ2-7	CASSKRQASYEQYF	TGTGCCAGTAGTAAGCGACAGGCCTCCTACGAGCAGTACTTC
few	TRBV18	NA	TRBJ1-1	CASSPSGQYTEAFF	TGTGCCAGCTCACCATCAGGCCAATACACTGAAGCTTTCTTT
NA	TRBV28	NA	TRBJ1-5	CASCGYSNQPQHF	TGTGCCAGCTGCGGCTATAGCAATCAGCCCCAGCATTTT
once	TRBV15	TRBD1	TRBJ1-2	CATSARDRGLRGYTF	TGTGCCACCAGCGCCCGGGACAGGGGGCTTAGGGGCTACACCTTC
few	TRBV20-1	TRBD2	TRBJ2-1	CSAAAGEAQFF	TGCAGTGCCGCTGCGGGAGAGGCGCAGTTCTTC
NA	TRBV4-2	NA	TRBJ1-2	CASSQEGSTLGYGYTF	TGTGCCAGCAGCCAAGAGGGCTCAACCTTGGGCTATGGCTACACCTTC
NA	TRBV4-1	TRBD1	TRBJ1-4	CASSQDGTGANEKLFF	TGCGCCAGCAGCCAAGACGGTACAGGGGCTAATGAAAAACTGTTTTTT
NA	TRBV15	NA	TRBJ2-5	CATSSDGGSQETQYF	TGTGCCACCAGCAGTGACGGGGGTTCCCAAGAGACCCAGTACTTC
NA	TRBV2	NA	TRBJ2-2	CASIAGQSYTGELFF	TGTGCCAGCATCGCGGGACAGAGCTACACCGGGGAGCTGTTTTTT
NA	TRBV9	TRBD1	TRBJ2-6	CASSVESGGSGANVLTF	TGTGCCAGCAGCGTAGAGTCAGGGGGCTCTGGGGCCAACGTCCTGACTTTC
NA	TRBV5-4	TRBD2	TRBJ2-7	CASSAGGGPEAYEQYF	TGTGCCAGCAGCGCGGGAGGGGGGCCAGAAGCCTACGAGCAGTACTTC
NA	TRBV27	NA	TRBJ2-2	CASSYETNTGELFF	TGTGCCAGCTCTTACGAGACGAACACCGGGGAGCTGTTTTTT
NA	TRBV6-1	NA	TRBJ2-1	CASSGGTYNEQFF	TGTGCCAGCAGCGGCGGGACCTACAATGAGCAGTTCTTC
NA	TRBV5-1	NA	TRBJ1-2	CASSSKQGSWGYTF	TGCGCCAGCAGCTCAAAACAGGGTTCTTGGGGCTACACCTTC
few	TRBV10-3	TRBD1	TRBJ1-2	CAIRPWDRGGYTF	TGTGCCATCAGGCCCTGGGACAGGGGCGGCTACACCTTC
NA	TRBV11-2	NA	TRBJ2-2	CASSLASAGELFF	TGTGCCAGCAGCTTAGCTTCAGCCGGGGAGCTGTTTTTT